A selection of T cell receptor beta chains follows, all from one sample in a study of breast tumors, draining lymph nodes, adjacent tissues. Via MiXCR, TCRdb re-called the multiplex PCR reads, giving one row per CDR3 protein. The sample has 250,000 or so distinct CDR3 sequences; under 35% are singletons. Input material: axillary lymph node tissue. These receptors all come from a female donor with breast cancer. Some clones in this sample may be carry-over from other donors' samples. Both conserved end residues are part of each CDR3. Each record gives: CDR3 protein, CDR3 DNA, V gene, CDR3 length, J gene, D gene, clone size. The D gene is left open where the match is weak. Expanded clones are given a class, and other clones once, few, many or no size at all.

CDR3: CAISSGDGPYGYTF
DNA: TGTGCCATCAGCTCAGGGGATGGGCCTTATGGCTACACCTTC
V: TRBV10-3
length: 14
J: TRBJ1-2
D: NA
size: medium-sized

CDR3: CSARSILAGGPRQYF
DNA: TGCAGTGCAAGATCCATACTAGCGGGAGGGCCCCGCCAGTACTTC
V: TRBV20-1
length: 15
J: TRBJ2-7
D: TRBD2
size: NA

CDR3: CASSPQGFNQPQHF
DNA: TGTGCCAGCTCACCACAGGGATTTAATCAGCCCCAGCATTTT
V: TRBV18
length: 14
J: TRBJ1-5
D: NA
size: few

CDR3: CSAQLPGGETQYF
DNA: TGCAGTGCTCAACTACCGGGGGGAGAGACCCAGTACTTC
V: TRBV20-1
length: 13
J: TRBJ2-5
D: TRBD2
size: NA

CDR3: CSAIIPTSNEQFF
DNA: TGCAGTGCTATCATTCCCACTAGTAATGAGCAGTTCTTC
V: TRBV20-1
length: 13
J: TRBJ2-1
D: NA
size: many

CDR3: CASSQGPNPANEKLFF
DNA: TGCGCCAGCAGCCAAGGCCCGAACCCGGCTAATGAAAAACTGTTTTTT
V: TRBV4-1
length: 16
J: TRBJ1-4
D: NA
size: many

CDR3: CASSITGRMLDTGELFF
DNA: TGTGCCAGCAGTATTACAGGGCGAATGCTGGACACCGGGGAGCTGTTTTTT
V: TRBV27
length: 17
J: TRBJ2-2
D: NA
size: few

CDR3: CASSLVGRGGYEQYF
DNA: TGTGCCAGCAGCTTAGTAGGCAGGGGGGGTTACGAGCAGTACTTC
V: TRBV7-2
length: 15
J: TRBJ2-7
D: NA
size: many

CDR3: CATSVEKDRELFF
DNA: TGTGCCACCAGTGTAGAAAAGGACAGGGAGCTGTTTTTT
V: TRBV24-1
length: 13
J: TRBJ2-2
D: NA
size: NA

CDR3: CAWSSVTSYEQYF
DNA: TGTGCCTGGAGTTCGGTAACTTCCTACGAGCAGTACTTC
V: TRBV30
length: 13
J: TRBJ2-7
D: NA
size: many

CDR3: CASSTPGQDIYGYTF
DNA: TGTGCCAGTAGTACACCGGGACAGGATATCTATGGCTACACCTTC
V: TRBV19
length: 15
J: TRBJ1-2
D: TRBD1
size: many

CDR3: CGAKGGQGGNYGYTF
DNA: TGCGGTGCAAAGGGTGGACAGGGGGGCAACTATGGCTACACCTTC
V: TRBV20-1
length: 15
J: TRBJ1-2
D: TRBD1
size: many

CDR3: CASSLAWSNRGRVHGYTF
DNA: TGTGCCAGCAGCTTAGCCTGGAGTAATAGGGGGCGAGTCCATGGCTACACCTTC
V: TRBV7-3
length: 18
J: TRBJ1-2
D: TRBD1
size: once

CDR3: CASSFTGTMGSEQYF
DNA: TGTGCCAGCAGTTTCACCGGGACAATGGGCTCCGAGCAGTACTTC
V: TRBV12-3/TRBV12-4
length: 15
J: TRBJ2-7
D: NA
size: NA

CDR3: CASSLEPQGAYEQYF
DNA: TGTGCCAGCAGCCTCGAACCGCAGGGGGCTTACGAGCAGTACTTC
V: TRBV27
length: 15
J: TRBJ2-7
D: TRBD1
size: NA

CDR3: CAISGMSSYNEQFF
DNA: TGTGCCATCAGTGGTATGAGCTCCTACAATGAGCAGTTCTTC
V: TRBV10-3
length: 14
J: TRBJ2-1
D: NA
size: many

CDR3: CASSLAKTNTGELFF
DNA: TGTGCCAGCAGCTTAGCGAAAACGAACACCGGGGAGCTGTTTTTT
V: TRBV7-8
length: 15
J: TRBJ2-2
D: NA
size: many

CDR3: CASSGGTAPFYEQYF
DNA: TGTGCCAGTAGTGGTGGGACAGCACCCTTCTACGAGCAGTACTTC
V: TRBV19
length: 15
J: TRBJ2-7
D: TRBD1
size: many

CDR3: CSARGDRGHTEAFF
DNA: TGCAGTGCTAGAGGGGACAGGGGGCACACTGAAGCTTTCTTT
V: TRBV20-1
length: 14
J: TRBJ1-1
D: TRBD1
size: NA

CDR3: CASSYRFTGQGASNEQFF
DNA: TGTGCCAGCAGTTACAGGTTTACGGGACAGGGGGCTAGTAATGAGCAGTTCTTC
V: TRBV6-2/TRBV6-3
length: 18
J: TRBJ2-1
D: TRBD1
size: few

CDR3: CASSFRDIQETQYF
DNA: TGTGCCAGCAGCTTTCGGGACATTCAAGAGACCCAGTACTTC
V: TRBV7-8
length: 14
J: TRBJ2-5
D: NA
size: many

CDR3: CASSPAVRALNTGELFF
DNA: TGTGCTAGCAGCCCCGCCGTTCGGGCCCTAAACACCGGGGAGCTGTTTTTT
V: TRBV7-7
length: 17
J: TRBJ2-2
D: NA
size: many

CDR3: CASSFYICSASAGQGIPETQYF
DNA: NA
V: TRBV9
length: 22
J: TRBJ2-5
D: NA
size: once

CDR3: CAWSRSGIGYTF
DNA: TGTGCCTGGAGTCGCTCAGGGATAGGCTACACCTTC
V: TRBV30
length: 12
J: TRBJ1-2
D: NA
size: few

CDR3: CSARAAGVSDTQYF
DNA: TGCAGTGCTAGGGCGGCGGGAGTTTCTGATACGCAGTATTTT
V: TRBV20-1
length: 14
J: TRBJ2-3
D: TRBD2
size: many

CDR3: CASSWDRDRENQPQHF
DNA: TGTGCCAGCAGCTGGGACCGGGACAGAGAGAATCAGCCCCAGCATTTT
V: TRBV5-6
length: 16
J: TRBJ1-5
D: TRBD1
size: many

CDR3: CASSLLRPAAGDTQYF
DNA: TGTGCCAGCAGCTTGCTCCGACCGGCGGCGGGAGATACGCAGTATTTT
V: TRBV13
length: 16
J: TRBJ2-3
D: NA
size: many

CDR3: CASGSRTGSYEQYF
DNA: TGTGCTAGTGGTTCAAGGACAGGGTCGTACGAGCAGTACTTC
V: TRBV12-5
length: 14
J: TRBJ2-7
D: TRBD1
size: many

CDR3: CASSEYSSGSRYF
DNA: TGTGCCAGCAGTGAATATAGCAGCGGGAGCCGCTACTTC
V: TRBV25-1
length: 13
J: TRBJ2-5
D: TRBD2
size: few

CDR3: CASSLGDRDFEKLFF
DNA: TGTGCCAGCAGCTTAGGCGACAGGGATTTTGAAAAACTGTTTTTT
V: TRBV11-2
length: 15
J: TRBJ1-4
D: TRBD1
size: many

CDR3: CASSGTGGAHNEQFF
DNA: TGCGCCAGCAGCGGTACAGGGGGCGCCCACAATGAGCAGTTCTTC
V: TRBV5-1
length: 15
J: TRBJ2-1
D: TRBD1
size: many

CDR3: CASSLGTTGMALSYDEQFF
DNA: TGTGCCAGCAGCTTGGGGACTACCGGGATGGCTTTGTCCTACGATGAGCAGTTCTTC
V: TRBV5-5
length: 19
J: TRBJ2-1
D: NA
size: NA

CDR3: CASSFLAGAGDTQYF
DNA: TGTGCCAGTAGTTTCCTAGCGGGAGCAGGAGATACGCAGTATTTT
V: TRBV19
length: 15
J: TRBJ2-3
D: TRBD2
size: many

CDR3: CSARGGNYGYTF
DNA: TGCAGTGCTAGAGGGGGTAACTATGGCTACACCTTC
V: TRBV20-1
length: 12
J: TRBJ1-2
D: NA
size: many

CDR3: CAWSSAGPTDTQYF
DNA: TGTGCCTGGAGCTCAGCGGGGCCCACAGATACGCAGTATTTT
V: TRBV30
length: 14
J: TRBJ2-3
D: TRBD2
size: many